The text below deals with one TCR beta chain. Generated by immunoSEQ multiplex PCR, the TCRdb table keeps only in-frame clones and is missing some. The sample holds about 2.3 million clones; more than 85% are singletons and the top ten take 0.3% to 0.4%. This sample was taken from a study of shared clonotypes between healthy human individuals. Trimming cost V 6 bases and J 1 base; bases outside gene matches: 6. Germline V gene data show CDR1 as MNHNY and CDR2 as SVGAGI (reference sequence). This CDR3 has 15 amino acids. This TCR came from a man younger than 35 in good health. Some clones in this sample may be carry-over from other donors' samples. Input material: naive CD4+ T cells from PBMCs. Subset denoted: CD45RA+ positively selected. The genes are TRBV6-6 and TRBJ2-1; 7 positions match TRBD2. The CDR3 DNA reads TGTGCCAGCAGCCCGGACGGGGGGTCCTACAATGAGCAGTTCTTC. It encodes CASSPDGGSYNEQFF.